This T cell receptor beta chain was recovered during a study of shared T cell receptors in the human thymus. Sequenced by immunoSEQ multiplex PCR; TCRdb stores in-frame clones only, minus some. The data hold hundreds of thousands of clones, with 75% to 90% observed a single time. There are a few counts of this clone. These same records also appear under a second study, on human thymus T cells.

The sequence came from a girl under three years old with a congenital heart defect. Sequencing was done on a sample of thymocytes.

The CDR3 here is CASSQDGGTGWNNEQFF. As DNA, the CDR3 is TGTGCCAGCAGCCAAGATGGGGGGACAGGGTGGAACAATGAGCAGTTCTTC. The chain employs TRBV14 and TRBJ2-1; 9 nucleotides line up with TRBD1. Germline CDR1 and CDR2: SGHDN and FVKESK. V gave up 0 bases and J gave up 5 bases; unmatched junction bases: 8. The CDR3 sequence is 17 residues long.